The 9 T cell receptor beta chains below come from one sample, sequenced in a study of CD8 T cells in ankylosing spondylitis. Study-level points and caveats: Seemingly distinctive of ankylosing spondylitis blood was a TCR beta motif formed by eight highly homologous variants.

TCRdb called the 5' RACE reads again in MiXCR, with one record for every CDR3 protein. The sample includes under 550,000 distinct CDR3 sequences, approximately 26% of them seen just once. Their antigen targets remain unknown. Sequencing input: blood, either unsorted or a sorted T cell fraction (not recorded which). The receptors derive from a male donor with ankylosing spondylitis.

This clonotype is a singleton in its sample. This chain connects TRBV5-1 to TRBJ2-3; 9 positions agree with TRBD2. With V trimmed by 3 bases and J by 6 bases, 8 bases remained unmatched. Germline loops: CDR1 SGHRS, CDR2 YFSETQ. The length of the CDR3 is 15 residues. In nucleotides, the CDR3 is TGCGCCAGCAGCTCCAGGCTAGCGGGAATGGATACGCAGTATTTT. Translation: CASSSRLAGMDTQYF. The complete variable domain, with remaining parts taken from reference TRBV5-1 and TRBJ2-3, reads KAGVTQTPRYLIKTRGQQVTLSCSPISGHRSVSWYQQTPGQGLQFLFEYFSETQRNKGNFPGRFSGRQFSNSRSEMNVSTLELGDSALYLCASSSRLAGMDTQYFGPGTRLTVL.

The CDR3 protein is CASTLGGGWTEAFF. For the CDR3, the DNA is TGTGCCAGCACTTTGGGGGGGGGCTGGACTGAAGCTTTCTTT. The genes are TRBV7-2 and TRBJ1-1; possible D gene TRBD1, 6 bases. The CDR3 consists of 14 residues. V was trimmed by 7 bases and J by 5 bases, leaving 17 bases between them. CDR1 SGHTA and CDR2 FQGNSA come from the germline V gene.

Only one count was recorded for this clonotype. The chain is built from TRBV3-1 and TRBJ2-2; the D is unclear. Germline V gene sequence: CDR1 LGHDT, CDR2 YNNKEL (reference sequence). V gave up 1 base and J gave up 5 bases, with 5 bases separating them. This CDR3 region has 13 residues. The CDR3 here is CASSQAITGELFF. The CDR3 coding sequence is TGTGCCAGCAGCCAAGCGATAACCGGGGAGCTGTTTTTT. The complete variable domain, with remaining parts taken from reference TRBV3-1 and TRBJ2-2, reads DTAVSQTPKYLVTQMGNDKSIKCEQNLGHDTMYWYKQDSKKFLKIMFSYNNKELIINETVPNRFSPKSPDKAHLNLHINSLELGDSAVYFCASSQAITGELFFGEGSRLTVL.

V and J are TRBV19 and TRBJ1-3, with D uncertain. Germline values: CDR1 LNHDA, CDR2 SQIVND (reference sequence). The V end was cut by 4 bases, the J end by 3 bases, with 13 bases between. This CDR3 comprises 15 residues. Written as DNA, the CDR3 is TGTGCCAGTAGTACGAGGTCTATCCATGGAAACACCATATATTTT. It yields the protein CASSTRSIHGNTIYF. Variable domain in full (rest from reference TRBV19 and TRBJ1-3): DGGITQSPKYLFRKEGQNVTLSCEQNLNHDAMYWYRQDPGQGLRLIYYSQIVNDFQKGDIAEGYSVSREKKESFPLTVTSAQKNPTAFYLCASSTRSIHGNTIYFGEGSWLTVV.

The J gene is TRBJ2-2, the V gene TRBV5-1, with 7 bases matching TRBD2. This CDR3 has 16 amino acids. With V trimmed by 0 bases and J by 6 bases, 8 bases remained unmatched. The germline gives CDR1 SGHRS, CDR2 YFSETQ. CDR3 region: CASSLEVTSLSGELFF. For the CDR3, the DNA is TGCGCCAGCAGCTTGGAAGTGACTAGCTTGTCCGGGGAGCTGTTTTTT.

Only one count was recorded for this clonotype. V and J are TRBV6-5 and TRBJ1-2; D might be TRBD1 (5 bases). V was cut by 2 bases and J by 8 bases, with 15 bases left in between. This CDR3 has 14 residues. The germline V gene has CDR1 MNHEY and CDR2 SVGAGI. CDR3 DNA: TGTGCCAGCAGTTACACGGACACCGGAAGGGGCTACACCTTC. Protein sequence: CASSYTDTGRGYTF.

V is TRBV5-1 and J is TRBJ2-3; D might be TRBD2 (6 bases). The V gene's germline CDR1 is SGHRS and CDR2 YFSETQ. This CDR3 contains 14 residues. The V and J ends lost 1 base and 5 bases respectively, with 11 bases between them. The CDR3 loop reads CASSLTGVVDTQYF. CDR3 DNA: TGCGCCAGCAGCTTGACGGGAGTAGTAGATACGCAGTATTTT.

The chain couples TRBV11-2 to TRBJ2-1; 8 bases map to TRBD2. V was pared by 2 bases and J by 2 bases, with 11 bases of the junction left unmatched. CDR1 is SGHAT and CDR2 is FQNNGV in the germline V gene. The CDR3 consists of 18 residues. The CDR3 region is CASSLLISGSGTYNEQFF. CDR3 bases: TGTGCCAGCAGCTTACTTATAAGCGGGAGTGGGACCTACAATGAGCAGTTCTTC.

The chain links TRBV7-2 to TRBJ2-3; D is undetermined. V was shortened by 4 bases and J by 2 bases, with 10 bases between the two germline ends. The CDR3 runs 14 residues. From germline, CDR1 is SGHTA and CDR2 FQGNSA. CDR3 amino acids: CASSSKGDTDTQYF. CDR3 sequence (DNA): TGTGCCAGCAGCTCCAAAGGCGACACAGATACGCAGTATTTT.